One sample yielded the 4 T cell receptor beta chains listed below, sequenced in a study of T cells in Graves' hyperthyroidism and ophthalmopathy. Authors of the study amplified TCR beta CDR3 regions from RNA transcripts. HTBI primers were the set used in a first-round RT-PCR of the TCR CDR3. TCRdb independently ran MiXCR on the multiplex PCR reads; one entry per CDR3 protein. The sample has approximately 530,000 distinct CDR3 sequences, 15% to 20% seen once; the top ten hold roughly 50%. Material: blood. The receptors were gathered from a man aged 35-49 years with Graves' ophthalmopathy.

At least ten counts were recorded for this clonotype. The chain uses TRBV3-1 and TRBJ1-2; D uncertain. This CDR3 is 13 amino acids long. Germline CDR1 is LGHDT and CDR2 is YNNKEL (reference sequence). Trimming removed 4 bases at V and 8 bases at J, with 14 bases between. CDR3 loop: CASSLGLTRGYTF. The CDR3 DNA reads TGTGCCAGCAGCCTTGGCCTTACGAGGGGCTACACCTTC.

This chain links TRBV20-1 with TRBJ1-1; D not certain. The V gene's germline CDR1 is DFQATT and CDR2 SNEGSKA (reference sequence). This CDR3 is built from 13 residues. V lost 1 base, J lost 0 bases, and 6 bases lay in between. CDR3 coding DNA: TGCAGTGCTAGAGCGAGGATGAACACTGAAGCTTTCTTT. Protein product: CSARARMNTEAFF.

The chain joins TRBV15 to TRBJ1-3, with 7 bases that match TRBD1. The CDR3 is 16 amino acids. Per germline, CDR1 LNHNV and CDR2 YYDKDF (reference sequence). After removal of 0 bases from V and 11 bases from J, the junction contained 13 bases not matched to a gene. The chain's CDR3 is CATSRDTGTAPLPIYF. The CDR3 DNA sequence: TGTGCCACCAGCAGAGATACGGGGACAGCTCCCCTTCCCATATATTTT.

This clonotype was picked up many times. J is TRBJ1-2 and V is TRBV3-1; 10 bases are shared with TRBD1. From germline, CDR1 is LGHDT and CDR2 YNNKEL (reference sequence). This CDR3 is 17 amino acids long. The V and J ends lost 1 base and 5 bases, in that order; junction bases with no gene match: 10. Here the CDR3 reads CASSQGTGGHLRYGYTF. DNA for the CDR3: TGTGCCAGCAGCCAAGGGACAGGGGGTCACCTTAGGTATGGCTACACCTTC.